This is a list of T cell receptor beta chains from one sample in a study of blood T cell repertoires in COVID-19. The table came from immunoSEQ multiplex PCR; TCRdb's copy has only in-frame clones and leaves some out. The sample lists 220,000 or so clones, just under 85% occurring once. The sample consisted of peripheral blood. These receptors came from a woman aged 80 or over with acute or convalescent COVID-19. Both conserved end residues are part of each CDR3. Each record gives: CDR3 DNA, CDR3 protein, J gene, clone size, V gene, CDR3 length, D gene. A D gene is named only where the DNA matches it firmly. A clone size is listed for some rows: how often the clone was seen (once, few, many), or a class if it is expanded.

DNA: TGCGCCAGCAGCTTCGACAGGGCCACCGGGGAGCTGTTTTTT; CDR3: CASSFDRATGELFF; J: TRBJ2-2; size: -; V: TRBV5-1; length: 14; D: TRBD1
DNA: TGTGCCACCAGTTGGAGGACTGAAGCTTTCTTT; CDR3: CATSWRTEAFF; J: TRBJ1-1; size: -; V: TRBV14; length: 11; D: -
DNA: TGTGCCAGCAGCCAGGGACTAGCGGGAGCCCGGAACACCGGGGAGCTGTTTTTT; CDR3: CASSQGLAGARNTGELFF; J: TRBJ2-2; size: -; V: TRBV5-4; length: 18; D: TRBD2
DNA: TGTGCCAGCAGTTACTCGGCCGTCATGAACACTGAAGCTTTCTTT; CDR3: CASSYSAVMNTEAFF; J: TRBJ1-1; size: -; V: TRBV6-5; length: 15; D: -
DNA: TGTGCCAGCAGCTTAGGACAGGCGCTTTATAACTATGGCTACACCTTC; CDR3: CASSLGQALYNYGYTF; J: TRBJ1-2; size: -; V: TRBV7-9; length: 16; D: -
DNA: TGCGCCAGCAGCCGAGTAGCGGGATACAATGAGCAGTTCTTC; CDR3: CASSRVAGYNEQFF; J: TRBJ2-1; size: -; V: TRBV5-1; length: 14; D: TRBD2
DNA: TGTGCCAGTAGTTCTTATCGGGACAGGGATTCCCATCAGCCCCAGCATTTT; CDR3: CASSSYRDRDSHQPQHF; J: TRBJ1-5; size: -; V: TRBV19; length: 17; D: TRBD1
DNA: TGTGCCAGCAGCCAAGGCGCCAGGGATGGCTACACCTTC; CDR3: CASSQGARDGYTF; J: TRBJ1-2; size: -; V: TRBV14; length: 13; D: -
DNA: TGTGCCAAGGCGACAGGCTATAATTCACCCCTCCACTTT; CDR3: CAKATGYNSPLHF; J: TRBJ1-6; size: -; V: TRBV2; length: 13; D: -
DNA: TGTGCCAGCAGCTCGATTGCGGAGGGATACAATGAGCAGTTCTTC; CDR3: CASSSIAEGYNEQFF; J: TRBJ2-1; size: once; V: TRBV7-6; length: 15; D: -
DNA: TGTGCCAGCAGCCAAGATGGCTTCGCGGCGGCAACTAATGAAAAACTGTTTTTT; CDR3: CASSQDGFAAATNEKLFF; J: TRBJ1-4; size: -; V: TRBV14; length: 18; D: -
DNA: TGTGCCAGCAGCTTAGTAGGGGTCCGGGACAGTCCGGCAGATACGCAGTATTTT; CDR3: CASSLVGVRDSPADTQYF; J: TRBJ2-3; size: -; V: TRBV7-9; length: 18; D: TRBD1
DNA: TGTGCCAGCAGCTTCCGGGACAGAATTACCGGGGAGCTGTTTTTT; CDR3: CASSFRDRITGELFF; J: TRBJ2-2; size: -; V: TRBV5-6; length: 15; D: TRBD1
DNA: TGTGCCAGCAGTTTATCTAAGCTAGCGGGTTACAATGAGCAGTTCTTC; CDR3: CASSLSKLAGYNEQFF; J: TRBJ2-1; size: -; V: TRBV27; length: 16; D: TRBD2
DNA: TGTGCCAGCAGACGGGACAGTAACAGCGAAAAACTGTTTTTT; CDR3: CASRRDSNSEKLFF; J: TRBJ1-4; size: -; V: TRBV6-4; length: 14; D: TRBD1
DNA: TGCAGTGCTAGTAAGCGGGTGGGCGATGAGCAGTTCTTC; CDR3: CSASKRVGDEQFF; J: TRBJ2-1; size: -; V: TRBV20-1; length: 13; D: -
DNA: TGTGCCAGCTCACAACGACAGACCGAGCAGTACTTC; CDR3: CASSQRQTEQYF; J: TRBJ2-7; size: -; V: TRBV18; length: 12; D: -
DNA: TGTGCCAGCAGTCCCACTAGCTTCACAGATACGCAGTATTTT; CDR3: CASSPTSFTDTQYF; J: TRBJ2-3; size: -; V: TRBV14; length: 14; D: -
DNA: TGTGCCAGCAGTTATGGACGGGAGGGAGCAGATACGCAGTATTTT; CDR3: CASSYGREGADTQYF; J: TRBJ2-3; size: -; V: TRBV6-2/TRBV6-3; length: 15; D: TRBD2
DNA: TGTGCCAGCTGTAGCGGTTCCTTAGTCAATGAGCAGTTCTTC; CDR3: CASCSGSLVNEQFF; J: TRBJ2-1; size: -; V: TRBV21-1; length: 14; D: -
DNA: TGTGCCAGCAGGCCCAGGGATCGGAACACTGAAGCTTTCTTT; CDR3: CASRPRDRNTEAFF; J: TRBJ1-1; size: -; V: TRBV5-6; length: 14; D: -
DNA: TGTGCCAGCAGTGAAGGCAATAGCCATCAGCCCCAGCATTTT; CDR3: CASSEGNSHQPQHF; J: TRBJ1-5; size: many; V: TRBV2; length: 14; D: -
DNA: TGTGCCAGCAGTCCAGGGTGGAATAGCAATCAGCCCCAGCATTTT; CDR3: CASSPGWNSNQPQHF; J: TRBJ1-5; size: -; V: TRBV6-2/TRBV6-3; length: 15; D: -
DNA: TGTGCCAGCAGCTACCGGTACGGGGGGGGCACAGATACGCAGTATTTT; CDR3: CASSYRYGGGTDTQYF; J: TRBJ2-3; size: -; V: TRBV3-1/TRBV3-2; length: 16; D: TRBD2
DNA: TGCGCCAGCAGCTTGGTCGGGGACAGGGTGTACGGAAACACCATATATTTT; CDR3: CASSLVGDRVYGNTIYF; J: TRBJ1-3; size: -; V: TRBV5-1; length: 17; D: TRBD1
DNA: TGCGCCAGCAGCTCCCCCCCGGGGTTGGACTCTAGCGGTGCCTACGAGCAGTACTTC; CDR3: CASSSPPGLDSSGAYEQYF; J: TRBJ2-7; size: -; V: TRBV5-1; length: 19; D: TRBD2
DNA: TGTGCCAGCAGCACATTGCTAGGAGCTGCGCAGTATTTT; CDR3: CASSTLLGAAQYF; J: TRBJ2-3; size: -; V: TRBV7-2; length: 13; D: -
DNA: TGCGCCAGCAGCCAAGATCAGGGGCTCTACGAGCAGTACTTC; CDR3: CASSQDQGLYEQYF; J: TRBJ2-7; size: -; V: TRBV4-3; length: 14; D: -
DNA: TGTGCCAGCAGCCCCGAAGGAGGACTCCCGAACACTGAAGCTTTCTTT; CDR3: CASSPEGGLPNTEAFF; J: TRBJ1-1; size: -; V: TRBV7-9; length: 16; D: -
DNA: TGCAGCGTTGAAATCCAGGGCGCTGAAGCTTTCTTT; CDR3: CSVEIQGAEAFF; J: TRBJ1-1; size: few; V: TRBV29-1; length: 12; D: -
DNA: TGTGCCAGCAGCCTAACCGGGACAGGCTTGGAAGCTTTCTTT; CDR3: CASSLTGTGLEAFF; J: TRBJ1-1; size: once; V: TRBV6-5; length: 14; D: TRBD1
DNA: TGTGCCAGCAGTTCGTATCTCCAAGAGACCCAGTACTTC; CDR3: CASSSYLQETQYF; J: TRBJ2-5; size: -; V: TRBV27; length: 13; D: -
DNA: TGCAGTGCTAGTGGAAACAGGGGGGACGGCTACACCTTC; CDR3: CSASGNRGDGYTF; J: TRBJ1-2; size: -; V: TRBV20-1; length: 13; D: TRBD1
DNA: TGTGCCAGTTTACGGACACTGAACACCGGGGAGCTGTTTTTT; CDR3: CASLRTLNTGELFF; J: TRBJ2-2; size: -; V: TRBV5-5; length: 14; D: -
DNA: TGTGCCAGTAGTATCGGGACGGCGGGAGAAGCTTTCTTT; CDR3: CASSIGTAGEAFF; J: TRBJ1-1; size: -; V: TRBV19; length: 13; D: -